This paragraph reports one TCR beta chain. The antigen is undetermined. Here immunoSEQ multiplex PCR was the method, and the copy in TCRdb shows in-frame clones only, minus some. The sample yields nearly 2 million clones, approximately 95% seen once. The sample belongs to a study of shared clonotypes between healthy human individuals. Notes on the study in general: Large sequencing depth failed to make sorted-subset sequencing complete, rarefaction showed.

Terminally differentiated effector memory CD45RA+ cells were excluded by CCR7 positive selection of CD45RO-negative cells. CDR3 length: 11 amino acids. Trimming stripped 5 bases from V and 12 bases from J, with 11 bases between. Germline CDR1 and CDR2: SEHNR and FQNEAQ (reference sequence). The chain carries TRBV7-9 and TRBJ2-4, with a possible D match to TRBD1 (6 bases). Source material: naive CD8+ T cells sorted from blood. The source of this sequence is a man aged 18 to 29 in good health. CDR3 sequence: CASSKTGSQYF. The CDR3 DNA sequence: TGTGCCAGCAGCAAGACAGGTTCTCAGTACTTC.